This is a list of T cell receptor beta chains from one sample in a study of blood T cell repertoires in COVID-19. Some clones are missing from TCRdb's copy, which holds only in-frame ones; the method was immunoSEQ multiplex PCR. The sample holds roughly 250,000 clones, about 87% seen once. Input material: PBMCs or T cells enriched from blood (not recorded which). The source is a woman in her 40s who had been exposed to COVID-19. The CDR3 runs from the conserved cysteine through the conserved F or W. A D gene is named only where the DNA matches it firmly. Clone size is stated in some rows and not others, as once, few, many or a class when expanded.

>once|TRBD2|TRBJ2-1|TRBV4-3
CASSQMAWGLAGGPGNEQFF
TGCGCCAGCAGCCAGATGGCCTGGGGACTAGCGGGAGGGCCGGGCAATGAGCAGTTCTTC
>.|.|TRBJ2-3|TRBV5-5
CASSLAPSSRNTQYF
TGTGCCAGCAGCTTGGCGCCTAGCAGCAGGAATACGCAGTATTTT
>.|.|TRBJ1-2|TRBV5-6
CASSSSGFGYTF
TGTGCCAGCAGCTCATCAGGGTTTGGATACACCTTC
>.|.|TRBJ1-4|TRBV19
CASSLNEKLFF
TGTGCCAGTAGCCTCAATGAAAAACTGTTTTTT
>.|.|TRBJ1-2|TRBV4-1
CASSQDMGRGGYGYTF
TGCGCCAGCAGCCAAGATATGGGAAGGGGGGGCTATGGCTACACCTTC
>.|.|TRBJ1-6|TRBV27
CASSLSAGRSNSPLHF
TGTGCCAGCAGTTTAAGTGCGGGACGGAGTAATTCACCCCTCCACTTT
>once|.|TRBJ2-4|TRBV19
CASGPGVGKNIQYF
TGTGCCAGCGGGCCCGGGGTGGGCAAAAACATTCAGTACTTC
>.|TRBD1|TRBJ2-3|TRBV5-4
CASSRDRGQVTDTQYF
TGTGCCAGCAGTCGGGACAGGGGGCAGGTCACAGATACGCAGTATTTT
>.|TRBD2|TRBJ2-1|TRBV7-8
CASSLFASGEYNEQFF
TGTGCCAGCAGCTTATTTGCTAGCGGGGAGTACAATGAGCAGTTCTTC
>.|TRBD2|TRBJ2-6|TRBV15
CATSREGGSSGANVLTF
TGTGCCACCAGCAGAGAAGGCGGGAGCTCTGGGGCCAACGTCCTGACTTTC
>.|TRBD2|TRBJ2-2|TRBV19
CASSILMGLVNTGELFF
TGTGCCAGTAGTATACTGATGGGACTAGTGAACACCGGGGAGCTGTTTTTT
>.|TRBD2|TRBJ2-2|TRBV6-5
CASSYGTINTGELFF
TGTGCCAGCAGTTACGGGACTATTAACACCGGGGAGCTGTTTTTT
>once|.|TRBJ1-1|TRBV6-5
CASSSTGILTEAFF
TGTGCCAGCAGTTCAACAGGGATTCTCACTGAAGCTTTCTTT
>once|.|TRBJ1-2|TRBV19
CASSIGRTVHKSYTF
TGTGCCAGTAGTATCGGGCGGACAGTTCATAAGAGCTACACCTTC
>.|.|TRBJ2-1|TRBV10-3
CAISGLANEQFF
TGTGCCATCAGTGGGCTAGCCAATGAGCAGTTCTTC
>.|TRBD2|TRBJ2-3|TRBV7-9
CASSISSGGAGDTQYF
TGTGCCAGCAGCATCTCTAGCGGGGGGGCTGGGGATACGCAGTATTTT
>.|TRBD2|TRBJ2-3|TRBV7-7
CASSCIPTSGSTDTQYF
TGTGCTAGCAGCTGCATCCCGACTAGCGGGAGTACAGATACGCAGTATTTT
>.|.|TRBJ2-5|TRBV4-2
CASSQDTSGQETQYF
TGTGCCAGCAGCCAAGATACGTCAGGGCAAGAGACCCAGTACTTC
>.|TRBD1|TRBJ1-1|TRBV29-1
CSAYRGEAFF
TGCAGCGCCTACAGGGGCGAGGCTTTCTTT
>.|.|TRBJ1-1|TRBV6-5
CASRYYGDTEAFF
TGTGCCAGCCGATACTACGGGGACACTGAAGCTTTCTTT
>few|TRBD1|TRBJ2-3|TRBV6-5
CASTPDRVSDTQYF
TGTGCCAGCACCCCGGACAGGGTATCAGATACGCAGTATTTT
>.|TRBD2|TRBJ2-3|TRBV5-6
CASSLGPSGFTDTQYF
TGTGCCAGCAGCTTGGGTCCTAGCGGATTTACAGATACGCAGTATTTT
>.|TRBD1|TRBJ1-1|TRBV3-1/TRBV3-2
CASSQGTGLTEAFF
TGTGCCAGCAGCCAGGGGACAGGGCTCACTGAAGCTTTCTTT
>.|.|TRBJ2-4|TRBV28
CASSFRATAKNIQYF
TGTGCCAGCAGTTTCAGGGCTACAGCCAAAAACATTCAGTACTTC
>.|TRBD1|TRBJ1-4|TRBV27
CASSLIPGQGHEKLFF
TGTGCCAGCAGTTTAATCCCGGGACAGGGCCACGAAAAACTGTTTTTT
>.|.|TRBJ2-1|TRBV4-3
CASSRASGNSYNEQFF
TGCGCCAGCAGCCGAGCCTCAGGAAACTCCTACAATGAGCAGTTCTTC
>.|TRBD2|TRBJ2-3|TRBV10-3
CAVTSGTDTQYF
TGTGCCGTGACTAGCGGCACAGATACGCAGTATTTT
>.|TRBD2|TRBJ2-1|TRBV14
CASTLSGGHEQFF
TGTGCCAGCACCCTCAGCGGGGGCCATGAGCAGTTCTTC
>.|.|TRBJ2-1|TRBV18
CASSLAPRGEQFF
TGTGCCAGCTCCTTAGCCCCAAGGGGTGAGCAGTTCTTC
>once|.|TRBJ1-5|TRBV28
CASSLWVRGPQHF
TGTGCCAGCAGTTTATGGGTTAGGGGGCCCCAGCATTTT
>.|.|TRBJ2-2|TRBV9
CASSGGLVAGELFF
TGTGCCAGCAGCGGAGGACTGGTCGCCGGGGAGCTGTTTTTT
>once|.|TRBJ2-1|TRBV6-5
CASSRLPDEQFF
TGTGCCAGCAGTCGACTACCCGATGAGCAGTTCTTC
>once|.|TRBJ1-6|TRBV4-2
CASSQEAIYNSPLHF
TGTGCCAGCAGCCAAGAGGCCATCTATAATTCACCCCTCCACTTT
>few|.|TRBJ1-4|TRBV6-1
CASSEQGSTNEKLFF
TGTGCCAGCAGTGAGCAGGGGTCAACTAATGAAAAACTGTTTTTT
>.|.|TRBJ2-3|TRBV28
CASSLGRGCTDTQYF
TGTGCCAGCAGTCTAGGAAGGGGGTGCACAGATACGCAGTATTTT
>.|TRBD1|TRBJ2-7|TRBV7-2
CASSSDRGSSYEQYF
TGTGCCAGCAGCTCAGACAGGGGGTCATCCTACGAGCAGTACTTC
>.|.|TRBJ1-1|TRBV11-2
CASSLDSPNTEAFF
TGTGCCAGCAGCTTGGACAGCCCTAACACTGAAGCTTTCTTT
>.|TRBD2|TRBJ2-1|TRBV2
CASSALAGGMRGEQFF
TGTGCCAGCAGTGCCCTAGCGGGGGGCATGCGTGGTGAGCAGTTCTTC
>.|TRBD1|TRBJ1-1|TRBV19
CASSNDRGHTEAFF
TGTGCCAGTAGTAATGACAGGGGACACACTGAAGCTTTCTTT
>.|.|TRBJ2-2|TRBV12-3/TRBV12-4
CASRPETGELFF
TGTGCCAGCAGGCCTGAGACCGGGGAGCTGTTTTTT
>.|TRBD1|TRBJ2-2|TRBV5-1
CASSFGTGSTGELFF
TGCGCCAGCAGCTTCGGGACAGGCTCAACCGGGGAGCTGTTTTTT
>once|.|TRBJ2-3|TRBV11-2
CASSLEFVDTQYF
TGTGCCAGCAGCTTAGAGTTCGTAGATACGCAGTATTTT
>few|.|TRBJ1-6|TRBV5-4
CASSEEFGSSYNSPLHF
TGTGCCAGCAGCGAAGAATTTGGGAGCTCCTATAATTCACCCCTCCACTTT
>.|.|TRBJ2-7|TRBV2
CASSSTGKNEQYF
TGTGCCAGCAGTTCCACAGGTAAAAACGAGCAGTACTTC
>.|.|TRBJ2-2|TRBV4-3
CASSQDITIRGTGELFF
TGCGCCAGCAGCCAAGACATAACGATCAGGGGAACCGGGGAGCTGTTTTTT
>few|.|TRBJ1-2|TRBV5-4
CASSLDGYGYTF
TGTGCCAGCAGCCTGGACGGCTATGGCTACACCTTC
>.|.|TRBJ1-2|TRBV2
CASSEDNRAYGYTF
TGTGCCAGCAGTGAGGACAACAGGGCGTATGGCTACACCTTC
>.|.|TRBJ2-2|TRBV11-3
CASRTFREKELFF
TGTGCCAGCAGAACGTTCAGGGAAAAGGAGCTGTTTTTT
>once|.|TRBJ1-5|TRBV24-1
CATSDFRGQPQHF
TGTGCCACCAGTGATTTTCGGGGTCAGCCCCAGCATTTT
>.|TRBD2|TRBJ2-7|TRBV5-1
CASTLLAGSSYEQYF
TGCGCCAGCACCCTACTAGCGGGGTCCTCCTACGAGCAGTACTTC
>.|.|TRBJ2-2|TRBV6-5
CASRSTGNTGELFF
TGTGCCAGCAGGTCGACAGGGAACACCGGGGAGCTGTTTTTT
>.|.|TRBJ2-5|TRBV9
CASSVFGGPEETQYF
TGTGCCAGCAGCGTCTTCGGAGGGCCTGAAGAGACCCAGTACTTC
>.|.|TRBJ2-2|TRBV29-1
CSVRDFTTGELFF
TGCAGCGTTCGGGACTTTACCACCGGGGAGCTGTTTTTT